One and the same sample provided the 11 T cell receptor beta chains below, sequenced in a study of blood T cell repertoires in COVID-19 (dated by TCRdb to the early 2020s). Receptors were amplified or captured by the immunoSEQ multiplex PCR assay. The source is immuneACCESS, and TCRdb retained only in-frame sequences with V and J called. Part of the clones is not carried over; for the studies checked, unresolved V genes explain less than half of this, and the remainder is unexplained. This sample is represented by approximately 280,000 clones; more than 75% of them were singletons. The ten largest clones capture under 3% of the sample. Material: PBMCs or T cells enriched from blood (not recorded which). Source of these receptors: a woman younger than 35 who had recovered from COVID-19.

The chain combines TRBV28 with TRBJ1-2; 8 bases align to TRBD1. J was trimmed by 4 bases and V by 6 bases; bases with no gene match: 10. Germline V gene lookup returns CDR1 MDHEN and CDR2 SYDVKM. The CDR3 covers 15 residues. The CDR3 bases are TGTGCCAGCAGATCAAGTACCGGGACAGGCTATGGCTACACCTTC. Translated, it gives CASRSSTGTGYGYTF.

The CDR3, as DNA: TGTGCCAGTTGCGACAGGGGGTTGCGAGAGCAGTACTTC. This translates into CASCDRGLREQYF. The chain couples TRBV2 to TRBJ2-7; TRBD1 matches at 9 bases. V gave up 9 bases and J gave up 7 bases; unmatched junction bases: 10. The CDR3 has 13 amino acids. Per germline, CDR1 SNHLY and CDR2 FYNNEI.

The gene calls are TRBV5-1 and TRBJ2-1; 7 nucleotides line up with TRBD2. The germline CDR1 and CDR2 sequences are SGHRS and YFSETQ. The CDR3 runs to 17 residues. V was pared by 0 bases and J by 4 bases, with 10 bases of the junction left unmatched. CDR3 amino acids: CASSLVLGGQLYNEQFF. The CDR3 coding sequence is TGCGCCAGCAGCTTGGTCTTGGGAGGGCAATTGTACAATGAGCAGTTCTTC.

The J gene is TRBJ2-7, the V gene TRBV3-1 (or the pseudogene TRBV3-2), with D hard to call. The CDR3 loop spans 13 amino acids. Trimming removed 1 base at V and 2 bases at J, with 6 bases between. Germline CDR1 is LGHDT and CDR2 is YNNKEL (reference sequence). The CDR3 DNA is TGTGCCAGCAGCCAAGCCCAGACCTACGAGCAGTACTTC. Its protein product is CASSQAQTYEQYF.

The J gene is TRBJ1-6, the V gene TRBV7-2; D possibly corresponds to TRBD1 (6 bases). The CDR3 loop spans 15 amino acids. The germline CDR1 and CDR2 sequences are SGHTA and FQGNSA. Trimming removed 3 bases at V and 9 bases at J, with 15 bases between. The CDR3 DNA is TGTGCCAGCAGCTTTGGGTCAGGGGAAGGTTCACCCCTCCACTTT. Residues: CASSFGSGEGSPLHF.

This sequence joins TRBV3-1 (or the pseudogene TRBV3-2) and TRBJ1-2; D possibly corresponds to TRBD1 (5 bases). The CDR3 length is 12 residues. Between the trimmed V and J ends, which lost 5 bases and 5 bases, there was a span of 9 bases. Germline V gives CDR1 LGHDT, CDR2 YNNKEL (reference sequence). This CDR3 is CASSGDFYGYTF. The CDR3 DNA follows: TGTGCCAGCAGCGGGGACTTTTATGGCTACACCTTC.

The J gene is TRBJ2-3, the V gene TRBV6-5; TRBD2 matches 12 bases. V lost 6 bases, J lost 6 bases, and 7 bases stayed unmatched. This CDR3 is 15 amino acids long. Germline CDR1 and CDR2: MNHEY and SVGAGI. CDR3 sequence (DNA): TGTGCCAGCAGAAGTAGACTAGCGGGGGAGGATACGCAGTATTTT. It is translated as CASRSRLAGEDTQYF.

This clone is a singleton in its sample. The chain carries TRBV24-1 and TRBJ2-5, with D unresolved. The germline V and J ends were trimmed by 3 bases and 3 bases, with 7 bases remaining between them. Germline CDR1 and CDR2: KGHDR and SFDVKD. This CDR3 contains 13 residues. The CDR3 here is CATSDSPEETQYF. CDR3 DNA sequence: TGTGCCACCAGTGATAGTCCAGAAGAGACCCAGTACTTC.

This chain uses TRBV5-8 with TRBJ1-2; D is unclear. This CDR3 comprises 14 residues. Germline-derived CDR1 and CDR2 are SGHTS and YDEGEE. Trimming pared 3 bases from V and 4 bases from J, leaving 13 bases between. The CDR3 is CASSYLPRAYGYTF. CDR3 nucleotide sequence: TGTGCCAGCAGCTACCTCCCTCGCGCCTATGGCTACACCTTC.

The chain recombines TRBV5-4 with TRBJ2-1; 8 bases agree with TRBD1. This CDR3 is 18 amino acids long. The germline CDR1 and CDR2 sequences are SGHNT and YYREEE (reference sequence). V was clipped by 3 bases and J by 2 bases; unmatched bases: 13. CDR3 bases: TGTGCCAGCAGCTCGACTAAGACAGGGGCAGGAGCCTACAATGAGCAGTTCTTC. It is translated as CASSSTKTGAGAYNEQFF.

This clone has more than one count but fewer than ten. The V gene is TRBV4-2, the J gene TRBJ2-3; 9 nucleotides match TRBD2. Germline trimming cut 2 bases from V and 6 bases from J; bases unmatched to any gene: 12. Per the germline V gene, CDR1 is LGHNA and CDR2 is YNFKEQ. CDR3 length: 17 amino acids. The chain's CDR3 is CASSQLPAGGTGDTQYF. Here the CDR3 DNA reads TGTGCCAGCAGCCAACTCCCAGCGGGGGGCACCGGGGATACGCAGTATTTT.